The 32 T cell receptor beta chains below were found in one sample sequenced in a study of CXCR3-negative and CXCR3-positive naive CD8 T cells. UMI-tagged TRB cDNA libraries were built via 5' RACE. For each CDR3 protein, TCRdb gives one entry from its re-call of the 5' RACE reads, without DNA. Here the sample table reports 130,000 or so distinct CDR3 sequences. The sequenced sample was naive CXCR3- CD8+ T cells from blood. Subset meaning: CD45RO-CCR7+CD27+CD95- naive CD8+ T cells lacking CXCR3 (TNR3-). The receptors here all came from a human donor in good health. Some clones in this sample may be carry-over from other donors' samples.

The chain joins TRBV9 to TRBJ1-1. Germline CDR1 is SGDLS and CDR2 is YYNGEE. The CDR3 runs to 13 residues. CDR3 protein: CASSGGLGTEAFF.

The chain combines TRBV29-1 with TRBJ2-1; lacking DNA, the TRBD2 call made by TCRdb goes unchecked. The germline gives CDR1 SQVTM, CDR2 ANQGSEA. CDR3 size: 18 residues. The CDR3 loop reads CSVRGGLAPRLTLDEQFF.

V gene TRBV5-1 combines with J gene TRBJ2-2. The CDR3 loop spans 14 amino acids. Germline loops: CDR1 SGHRS, CDR2 YFSETQ. CDR3 sequence reads: CASSSERTTGELFF.

J is TRBJ1-5 and V is TRBV27; checking the TCRdb D call of TRBD1 is not possible without DNA. This CDR3 comprises 14 residues. Germline V gene data show CDR1 as MNHEY and CDR2 as SMNVEV (reference sequence). This CDR3 reads CASSRQGEGQPQHF.

The chain recombines TRBV7-9 with TRBJ2-7; TCRdb outputs TRBD2, but without DNA this stays unchecked. CDR3 length: 15 residues. Germline loops: CDR1 SEHNR, CDR2 FQNEAQ (reference sequence). The CDR3 is CASSLAAALTYEQYF. Supplemented by reference TRBV7-9 and TRBJ2-7, the full variable domain reads DTGVSQNPRHKITKRGQNVTFRCDPISEHNRLYWYRQTLGQGPEFLTYFQNEAQLEKSRLLSDRFSAERPKGSFSTLEIQRTEQGDSAMYLCASSLAAALTYEQYFGPGTRLTVT.

V usage is TRBV7-9 and J usage is TRBJ2-5; with no DNA, the TCRdb D assignment of TRBD2 cannot be verified. CDR3 length: 16 amino acids. The germline V gene encodes CDR1 SEHNR and CDR2 FQNEAQ (reference sequence). The CDR3 sequence is CASSPRTSGTGKTQYF. Variable domain in full (rest from reference TRBV7-9 and TRBJ2-5): DTGVSQNPRHKITKRGQNVTFRCDPISEHNRLYWYRQTLGQGPEFLTYFQNEAQLEKSRLLSDRFSAERPKGSFSTLEIQRTEQGDSAMYLCASSPRTSGTGKTQYFGPGTRLLVL.

J is TRBJ1-1 and V is TRBV7-3; checking the TCRdb D call of TRBD1 is not possible without DNA. Germline V gene sequence: CDR1 SGHTA, CDR2 FQGTGA. This CDR3 comprises 12 residues. The CDR3 here is CASSYRDGEAFF. Based on the CDR3 plus reference TRBV7-3 and TRBJ1-1, the full variable domain is GAGVSQTPSNKVTEKGKYVELRCDPISGHTALYWYRQSLGQGPEFLIYFQGTGAADDSGLPNDRFFAVRPEGSVSTLKIQRTERGDSAVYLCASSYRDGEAFFGQGTRLTVV.

The chain combines TRBV5-1 with TRBJ2-2; the TCRdb call, TRBD2, lacks DNA for checking. The CDR3 is made up of 16 amino acids. The V gene's germline CDR1 is SGHRS and CDR2 YFSETQ. The CDR3 sequence: CASSPWDSSNTGELFF.

This chain joins TRBV27 and TRBJ2-2; the D gene TCRdb calls, TRBD2, cannot be checked with no DNA. Germline CDR1 is MNHEY and CDR2 is SMNVEV (reference sequence). CDR3 length: 16 residues. The CDR3 spells CASSRLGGGGTGELFF.

The chain combines TRBV7-9 with TRBJ2-1. Per germline, CDR1 SEHNR and CDR2 FQNEAQ (reference sequence). The CDR3 runs to 14 residues. Here the CDR3 reads CASSSPGLSIEQFF.

V is TRBV11-3 and J is TRBJ2-2. Germline V lookup: CDR1 SGHNT, CDR2 YENEEA. The CDR3 covers 14 residues. This chain's CDR3 is CASSLDPETGELFF.

J is TRBJ2-2 and V is TRBV9; TCRdb outputs TRBD2, but without DNA this stays unchecked. The CDR3 has 14 residues. Looked up from germline, CDR1 is SGDLS and CDR2 is YYNGEE. CDR3 amino acids: CASSPSGLHEELFF.

The chain joins TRBV5-1 to TRBJ2-1. CDR1 SGHRS and CDR2 YFSETQ come from the germline V gene. The CDR3 is 13 amino acids. CDR3 sequence reads: CASSISSYNEQFF. Looking up the rest from reference TRBV5-1 and TRBJ2-1 gives the full variable domain: KAGVTQTPRYLIKTRGQQVTLSCSPISGHRSVSWYQQTPGQGLQFLFEYFSETQRNKGNFPGRFSGRQFSNSRSEMNVSTLELGDSALYLCASSISSYNEQFFGPGTRLTVL.

The V and J genes are TRBV7-6 and TRBJ2-3; the D gene TCRdb calls, TRBD1, cannot be checked with no DNA. The CDR3 has 13 residues. The germline V gene has CDR1 SGHVS and CDR2 FNYEAQ. CDR3: CASMDTGKGTQYF.

The chain recombines TRBV5-1 with TRBJ2-7; the TRBD2 assignment by TCRdb is unverifiable without DNA. CDR3 length equals 14 residues. Germline V CDR1 and CDR2: SGHRS, YFSETQ. CDR3 loop: CASSAGGTIGEQYF.

This chain links TRBV28 with TRBJ2-1. CDR1 MDHEN and CDR2 SYDVKM come from the germline V gene. This CDR3 comprises 15 residues. The CDR3 sequence is CASRTDSSSYNEQFF.

The J gene is TRBJ2-2, the V gene TRBV28. Germline loops: CDR1 MDHEN, CDR2 SYDVKM. This CDR3 spans 16 amino acids. The CDR3 reads CASSLLAGWNTGELFF.

V and J are TRBV7-9 and TRBJ1-1. Germline CDR1 reads SEHNR; CDR2 reads FQNEAQ (reference sequence). The CDR3 runs 14 residues. The CDR3 sequence is CASSPTFLGTEAFF. The whole variable domain, filled in from reference TRBV7-9 and TRBJ1-1, reads DTGVSQNPRHKITKRGQNVTFRCDPISEHNRLYWYRQTLGQGPEFLTYFQNEAQLEKSRLLSDRFSAERPKGSFSTLEIQRTEQGDSAMYLCASSPTFLGTEAFFGQGTRLTVV.

V usage is TRBV28 and J usage is TRBJ2-1; TCRdb returns TRBD1, unconfirmable since there is no DNA. Germline assignment: CDR1 MDHEN and CDR2 SYDVKM. CDR3 size: 15 residues. The CDR3 spells CASSLKGGPWNEQFF.

V gene TRBV29-1 combines with J gene TRBJ2-2; TCRdb gives TRBD2 as the D gene, but with no DNA this cannot be confirmed. This CDR3 spans 12 amino acids. The germline gives CDR1 SQVTM, CDR2 ANQGSEA. The CDR3 region is CSVAGESVELFF.

The chain couples TRBV4-1 to TRBJ2-7. The CDR3 spans 15 residues. Germline CDR1 is MGHRA and CDR2 is YSYEKL. The CDR3 loop is CASSQDWREPYEQYF.

The V and J genes are TRBV3-1 and TRBJ2-5; TCRdb gives TRBD1 as the D gene, but with no DNA this cannot be confirmed. Germline V gives CDR1 LGHDT, CDR2 YNNKEL (reference sequence). CDR3 length: 13 amino acids. The CDR3 protein is CASSQLRGETQYF.

This sequence joins TRBV29-1 and TRBJ1-1; with no DNA, the TCRdb D assignment of TRBD1 cannot be verified. Germline loops: CDR1 SQVTM, CDR2 ANQGSEA. The CDR3 runs 15 residues. CDR3 sequence: CSVEDPGQPNTEAFF.

The rearrangement links TRBV7-9 to TRBJ2-7; TCRdb selects TRBD1, and the lack of DNA leaves this call unchecked. CDR3 length: 12 amino acids. Looked up from germline, CDR1 is SEHNR and CDR2 is FQNEAQ (reference sequence). The CDR3 reads CASSPGAYEQYF.

This chain joins TRBV20-1 and TRBJ2-7; TCRdb picks TRBD1, but there is no DNA to check that call. Germline V gene lookup returns CDR1 DFQATT and CDR2 SNEGSKA (reference sequence). The CDR3 is 13 residues long. CDR3 protein: CSARDSRDYEQYF.

The chain recombines TRBV12-3 or TRBV12-4 with TRBJ2-1; without DNA, the TCRdb call of TRBD1 cannot be checked. The CDR3 runs to 14 residues. CDR3 in amino acids: CASKGGVKVNEQFF.

This sequence joins TRBV28 and TRBJ2-3; TCRdb's D gene call, TRBD1, goes unchecked for lack of DNA. CDR1 MDHEN and CDR2 SYDVKM come from the germline V gene. The CDR3 totals 14 residues. This CDR3 is CASSSSTRSDTQYF.

The CDR3 loop reads CASTTGTSGSFVHEQYF. The chain is built from TRBV2 and TRBJ2-7; TCRdb reports TRBD2, a call that lacks DNA to check it against. The germline V gene encodes CDR1 SNHLY and CDR2 FYNNEI. The CDR3 covers 17 residues.

The chain recombines TRBV28 with TRBJ2-7; with no DNA, the TCRdb D assignment of TRBD1 cannot be verified. Germline values: CDR1 MDHEN, CDR2 SYDVKM. The CDR3 is made up of 13 amino acids. CDR3 loop: CASDSGDTYEQYF.

The gene calls are TRBV28 and TRBJ1-4; TCRdb calls TRBD1, which cannot be checked without DNA. The CDR3 contains 16 residues. Germline CDR1 is MDHEN and CDR2 is SYDVKM. CDR3 in amino acids: CASSFRDDRLDEKLFF.

The chain couples TRBV27 to TRBJ1-1. The CDR3 covers 14 residues. The germline CDR1 and CDR2 sequences are MNHEY and SMNVEV (reference sequence). CDR3 protein: CASSSSIKNTEAFF.

The chain is built from TRBV29-1 and TRBJ2-7. This CDR3 comprises 12 residues. The germline V gene has CDR1 SQVTM and CDR2 ANQGSEA. CDR3 sequence: CSVEVTGYEQYF.